This T cell receptor (beta chain) is drawn from a study of tumor-infiltrating lymphocytes in oesophageal squamous cell carcinoma. TCRdb redid the calling of the PCR reads with MiXCR, one entry per CDR3 protein. The sample lists 20,000 or so distinct CDR3 sequences; 41% were seen once. Trimming removed 5 bases at V and 6 bases at J, with 13 bases between. From germline, CDR1 is SGHTA and CDR2 FQGTGA. CDR3 length: 13 amino acids. V usage is TRBV7-3 and J usage is TRBJ1-1; TRBD1 might be the D (6 bases). This clonotype originated in a male donor with esophageal squamous cell carcinoma. The sample consisted of esophageal tumor tissue. CDR3 sequence reads: CASSVLQGSEAFF. The CDR3 nucleotides are TGTGCCAGCAGCGTCCTACAGGGCTCTGAAGCTTTCTTT.